The clone carrying this T cell receptor beta chain has only a few counts. These data belong to a study of T cells after yellow fever vaccination. Study in general: Fractions of limited cellularity were prepared by means of SMART-Seq v4 Ultra Low Input.

MiXCR was run by TCRdb on the 5' RACE reads, yielding one entry per CDR3 protein. The sample records around 610,000 distinct CDR3 sequences, roughly 14% being singletons. This clonotype was obtained from a man aged 25-45 years who received the YFV17D yellow fever vaccine. Specimen: PBMCs, collected on the day of the yellow fever booster vaccination.

CDR3 region: CSARSSQSDETQYF. The CDR3, as DNA: TGCAGTGCTAGAAGCTCACAAAGCGACGAGACCCAGTACTTC. This sequence joins TRBV20-1 and TRBJ2-5; no definite D call. Germline-derived CDR1 and CDR2 are DFQATT and SNEGSKA (reference sequence). Trimming shortened V by 2 bases and J by 5 bases, and 15 bases separated the two germline ends. This CDR3 region has 14 residues.